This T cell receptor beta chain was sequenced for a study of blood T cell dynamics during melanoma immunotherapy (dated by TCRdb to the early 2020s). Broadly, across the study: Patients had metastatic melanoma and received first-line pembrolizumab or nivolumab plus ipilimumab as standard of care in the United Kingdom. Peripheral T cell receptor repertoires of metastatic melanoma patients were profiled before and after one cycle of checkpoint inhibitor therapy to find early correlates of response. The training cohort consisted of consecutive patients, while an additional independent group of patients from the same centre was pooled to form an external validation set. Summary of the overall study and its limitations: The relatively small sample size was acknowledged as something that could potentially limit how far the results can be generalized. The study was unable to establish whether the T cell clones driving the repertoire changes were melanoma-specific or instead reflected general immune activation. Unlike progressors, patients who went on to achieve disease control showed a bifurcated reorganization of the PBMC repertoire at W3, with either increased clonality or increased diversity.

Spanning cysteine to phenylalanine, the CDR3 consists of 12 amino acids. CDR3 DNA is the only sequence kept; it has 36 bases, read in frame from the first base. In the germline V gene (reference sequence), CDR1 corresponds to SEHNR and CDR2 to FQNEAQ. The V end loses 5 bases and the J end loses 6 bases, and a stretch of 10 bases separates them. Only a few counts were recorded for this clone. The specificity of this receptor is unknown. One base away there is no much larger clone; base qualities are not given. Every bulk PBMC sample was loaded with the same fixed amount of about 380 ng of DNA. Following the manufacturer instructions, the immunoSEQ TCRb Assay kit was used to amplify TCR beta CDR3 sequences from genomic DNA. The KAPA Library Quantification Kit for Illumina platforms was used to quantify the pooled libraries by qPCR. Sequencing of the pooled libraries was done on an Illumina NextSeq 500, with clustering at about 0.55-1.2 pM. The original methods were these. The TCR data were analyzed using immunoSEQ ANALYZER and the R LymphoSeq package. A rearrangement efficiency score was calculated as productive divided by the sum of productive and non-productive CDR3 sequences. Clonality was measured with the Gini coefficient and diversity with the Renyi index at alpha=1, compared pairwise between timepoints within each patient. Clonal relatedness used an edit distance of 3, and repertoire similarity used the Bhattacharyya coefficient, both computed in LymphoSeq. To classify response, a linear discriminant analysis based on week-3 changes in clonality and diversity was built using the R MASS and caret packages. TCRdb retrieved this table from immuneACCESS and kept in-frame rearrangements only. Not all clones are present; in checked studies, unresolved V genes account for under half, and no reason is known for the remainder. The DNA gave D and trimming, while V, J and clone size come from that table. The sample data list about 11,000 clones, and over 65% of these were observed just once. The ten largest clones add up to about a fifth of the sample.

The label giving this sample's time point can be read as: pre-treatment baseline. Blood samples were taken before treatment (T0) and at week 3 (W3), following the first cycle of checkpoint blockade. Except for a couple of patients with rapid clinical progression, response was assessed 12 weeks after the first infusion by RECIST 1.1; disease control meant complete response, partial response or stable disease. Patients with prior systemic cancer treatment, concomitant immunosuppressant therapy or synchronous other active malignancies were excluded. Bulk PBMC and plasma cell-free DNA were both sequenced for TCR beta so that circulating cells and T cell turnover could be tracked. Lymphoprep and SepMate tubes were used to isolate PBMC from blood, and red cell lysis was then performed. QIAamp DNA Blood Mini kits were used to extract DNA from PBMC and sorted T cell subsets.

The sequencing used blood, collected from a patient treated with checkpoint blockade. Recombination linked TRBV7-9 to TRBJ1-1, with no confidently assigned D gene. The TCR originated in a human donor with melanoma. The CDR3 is CASSPEVPEAFF. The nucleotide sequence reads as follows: TGTGCCAGCAGCCCAGAGGTCCCTGAAGCTTTCTTT.